Included here is one T cell receptor (beta chain) sequence, with context. TCRdb processed the 5' RACE reads again and assigns one entry to each CDR3 protein, with no DNA. This repertoire includes about 460,000 distinct CDR3 sequences. This CDR3 contains 14 residues. Per the germline V gene, CDR1 is SGHRS and CDR2 is YFSETQ. This sample was taken from a study of T cells expressing NK-cell markers. This clonotype originated in a woman aged 50 to 60 in good health. The rearrangement uses TRBV5-1 and TRBJ2-2. Sequencing was performed on blood T cells: a sorted CD56 or NKG2C T cell subset, CD4+ or CD8+ T cells, or bulk PBMC T cells (not recorded which). CDR3 sequence reads: CASSFRTGTGELFF. The complete variable domain, with remaining parts taken from reference TRBV5-1 and TRBJ2-2, reads KAGVTQTPRYLIKTRGQQVTLSCSPISGHRSVSWYQQTPGQGLQFLFEYFSETQRNKGNFPGRFSGRQFSNSRSEMNVSTLELGDSALYLCASSFRTGTGELFFGEGSRLTVL.